This T cell receptor beta chain was documented in a study of blood T cell repertoires in COVID-19. Sequencing used immunoSEQ multiplex PCR; TCRdb keeps in-frame clones, though not all of them. Among some 200,000 clones listed, around 91% were seen once. CDR3 length equals 16 residues. With 4 bases clipped from V and 0 bases from J, the junction kept 4 bases outside the gene matches. From germline, CDR1 is MNHNY and CDR2 SVGAGI (reference sequence). V gene TRBV6-6 combines with J gene TRBJ2-4; 9 nucleotides agree with TRBD2. The TCR originated in a woman aged 18 to 35 who had recovered from COVID-19. The sample comprised PBMCs or T cells enriched from blood (not recorded which). CDR3 nucleotides: TGTGCCAGCAGTTCCGGGACTAGCCTAGCCAAAAACATTCAGTACTTC. It yields the protein CASSSGTSLAKNIQYF.